Listed here are 17 T cell receptor beta chains from one sample, sequenced in a study of blood T cell repertoires in COVID-19. Assay: immunoSEQ multiplex PCR; the TCRdb copy retains only in-frame clones and omits some. This table has some 210,000 clones, 81% appearing once. The sample consisted of PBMCs or T cells enriched from blood (not recorded which). Receptors were obtained from a woman between 50 and 59 years old with acute COVID-19.

A word on this clone: A junction end diverges from the germline sequence, so it may reflect a read error. The chain combines TRBV27 with TRBJ2-1; TRBD1 aligns across 7 bases. Germline-derived CDR1 and CDR2 are MNHEY and SMNVEV (reference sequence). The CDR3 is made up of 13 amino acids. CDR3 DNA sequence: TGTGCCAGCAATTTACACAGGGGCGGGGAGCAGTTCTTC. This sequence encodes CASNLHRGGEQFF.

The chain employs TRBV7-2 and TRBJ2-5; D uncertain. Germline CDR1 is SGHTA and CDR2 is FQGNSA. The CDR3 contains 12 residues. Trimming pared 1 base from V and 5 bases from J, leaving 5 bases between. The CDR3 region is CASSLVSETQYF. The CDR3 DNA follows: TGTGCCAGCAGCTTAGTATCGGAGACCCAGTACTTC. The entire variable domain, with the rest obtained from reference TRBV7-2 and TRBJ2-5, is as follows: GAGVSQSPSNKVTEKGKDVELRCDPISGHTALYWYRQSLGQGLEFLIYFQGNSAPDKSGLPSDRFSAERTGGSVSTLTIQRTQQEDSAVYLCASSLVSETQYFGPGTRLLVL.

This chain connects TRBV27 to TRBJ1-1, with D perhaps TRBD1 (6 bases). Germline V lookup: CDR1 MNHEY, CDR2 SMNVEV (reference sequence). The V gene lost 8 bases and the J gene lost 1 base, with 8 bases spanning the gap. The CDR3 is made up of 12 amino acids. CDR3 loop: CASLDRNTEAFF. For the CDR3, the DNA is TGTGCCAGCCTGGACAGGAACACTGAAGCTTTCTTT.

This chain links TRBV5-1 with TRBJ1-5, with 7 bases lining up with TRBD1. CDR1 and CDR2 (germline): SGHRS, YFSETQ. The junction had 5 bases not matched to a gene; V was cut back by 0 bases and J by 5 bases. The CDR3 length is 15 residues. CDR3 sequence reads: CASSLGDGQDQPQHF. The CDR3 DNA reads as TGCGCCAGCAGCTTGGGGGATGGACAGGATCAGCCCCAGCATTTT.

This sequence joins TRBV3-1 (or the pseudogene TRBV3-2) and TRBJ2-7; 7 bases map to TRBD1. Per the germline V gene, CDR1 is LGHDT and CDR2 is YNNKEL (reference sequence). The ends lost 4 bases at V and 5 bases at J; junction bases unmatched: 5. The length of the CDR3 is 13 residues. DNA for the CDR3: TGTGCCAGCAGCCCCACAGGGGCTAACGAGCAGTACTTC. Protein: CASSPTGANEQYF.

The gene calls are TRBV28 and TRBJ1-4, with D uncertain. Trimming left V 4 bases short and J 4 bases short, with 4 bases between. CDR3 length: 12 amino acids. CDR1 and CDR2 (germline): MDHEN, SYDVKM. The CDR3 DNA is TGTGCCAGCAGTTCCAGTAATGAAAAACTGTTTTTT. As protein: CASSSSNEKLFF.

This clone came up a few times. The genes are TRBV7-3 and TRBJ2-1; maybe TRBD2 (6 bases). Trimming removed 5 bases from V and 5 bases from J, with 19 bases in between. CDR3 length equals 16 residues. Germline loops: CDR1 SGHTA, CDR2 FQGTGA. This chain's CDR3 is CASSPLRGTADNEQFF. CDR3 nucleotide sequence: TGTGCCAGCAGCCCCCTCCGGGGGACGGCGGACAATGAGCAGTTCTTC. Variable domain in full (rest from reference TRBV7-3 and TRBJ2-1): GAGVSQTPSNKVTEKGKYVELRCDPISGHTALYWYRQSLGQGPEFLIYFQGTGAADDSGLPNDRFFAVRPEGSVSTLKIQRTERGDSAVYLCASSPLRGTADNEQFFGPGTRLTVL.

The chain employs TRBV19 and TRBJ2-1, with a tentative D call TRBD2 (6 bases). Germline CDR1 reads LNHDA; CDR2 reads SQIVND (reference sequence). The CDR3 is 15 residues long. The V end lost 8 bases, the J end lost 4 bases, and 18 bases lay between the germline ends. In DNA, the CDR3 is TGTGCCAGTTCCCGGCGGGACGACCTATACAATGAGCAGTTCTTC. Translated: CASSRRDDLYNEQFF.

CDR3 in amino acids: CASSLYNEQFF. CDR3 nucleotide sequence: TGTGCCAGCAGCCTCTACAATGAGCAGTTCTTC. The chain combines TRBV28 with TRBJ2-1; D is unclear. Germline V CDR1 and CDR2: MDHEN, SYDVKM. With 6 bases removed from V and 3 bases from J, the gap between germline ends came to 3 bases. The CDR3 is 11 amino acids.

The chain couples TRBV28 to TRBJ1-2; possible D gene TRBD1, 6 bases. Germline V gene sequence: CDR1 MDHEN, CDR2 SYDVKM. CDR3 length equals 12 residues. The V gene lost 2 bases and the J gene lost 11 bases, with 12 bases spanning the gap. CDR3 residues: CASSLGERGYTF. CDR3 nucleotides: TGTGCCAGCAGTTTAGGCGAGAGGGGGTACACCTTC.

V is TRBV18 and J is TRBJ1-4; 8 bases are shared with TRBD1. After removal of 8 bases from V and 0 bases from J, the junction contained 2 bases not matched to a gene. This CDR3 has 14 amino acids. Germline V gene data show CDR1 as KGHSH and CDR2 as LQKENI. The CDR3 DNA is TGTGCCAGCCAACAGGGGGCAACTAATGAAAAACTGTTTTTT. This codes for CASQQGATNEKLFF.

This sequence joins TRBV4-3 and TRBJ2-7; TRBD1 is a possible D gene (6 bases). The germline CDR1 and CDR2 sequences are LGHNA and YSLEER. V shed 0 bases and J shed 2 bases, with 8 bases lying between them. There are 14 residues in the CDR3. This CDR3 is CASSQEQGAYEQYF. The CDR3 region has the DNA TGCGCCAGCAGCCAAGAACAGGGTGCCTACGAGCAGTACTTC.

The gene calls are TRBV12-5 and TRBJ2-5; 8 nucleotides line up with TRBD1. Unmatched junction bases numbered 6, after V lost 5 bases and J lost 1 base. CDR3 length: 15 amino acids. Germline V gives CDR1 LGHNT, CDR2 FRNRAP. CDR3 sequence reads: CASGLGQGPQETQYF. CDR3 DNA: TGTGCTAGTGGTCTTGGACAGGGACCCCAAGAGACCCAGTACTTC.

This chain links TRBV20-1 with TRBJ2-3; unclear D gene. Germline V gives CDR1 DFQATT, CDR2 SNEGSKA (reference sequence). With 4 bases removed from V and 1 base from J, the gap between germline ends came to 12 bases. CDR3 length: 14 amino acids. The CDR3 DNA sequence: TGCAGTGCTAATGATCAGCGACGCACAGATACGCAGTATTTT. The encoded protein is CSANDQRRTDTQYF.

This clone was detected many times. The V and J genes are TRBV28 and TRBJ2-7; tentative D call: TRBD2 (6 bases). Trimming shortened V by 7 bases and J by 3 bases, and 16 bases separated the two germline ends. This CDR3 contains 14 residues. Germline values: CDR1 MDHEN, CDR2 SYDVKM. This CDR3 reads CASTEEGWDYEQYF. The CDR3, as DNA: TGTGCCAGCACTGAGGAGGGCTGGGACTACGAGCAGTACTTC.

This clone has just one count. The V and J genes are TRBV11-3 and TRBJ2-1; D is perhaps TRBD1 (5 bases). Looked up from germline, CDR1 is SGHNT and CDR2 is YENEEA. Deletions cut 1 base from V and 5 bases from J, with 12 bases between. The CDR3 consists of 15 residues. The DNA of the CDR3 is TGTGCCAGCAGCTTAGGCGGCAGCAGGGACAATGAGCAGTTCTTC. Its protein is CASSLGGSRDNEQFF.

The rearrangement links TRBV6-6 to TRBJ1-1, with 12 bases aligning to TRBD1. Unmatched junction bases numbered 6, after V lost 8 bases and J lost 8 bases. The V gene's germline CDR1 is MNHNY and CDR2 SVGAGI (reference sequence). The length of the CDR3 is 13 residues. In DNA, the CDR3 is TGTGCCAGCGGCGGGACAGGGGGCTTAGAAGCTTTCTTT. Its translation: CASGGTGGLEAFF.